This T cell receptor (beta chain) was retrieved from a study of blood T cell repertoires in COVID-19. About the study: Sources were T cells, B-cell-depleted T cells, or PBMCs; the material itself was cDNA or gDNA.

Under the authors' procedure: Using reference gene primer amplification, nucleated cell counts were estimated. Generated by immunoSEQ multiplex PCR, the TCRdb table keeps only in-frame clones and is missing some. Clone size and the V and J calls come from that table; the DNA yielded D and trimming. In the table there are 270,000 or so clones, about nine tenths of which are singletons. The CDR3 loop spans 14 amino acids. Per the germline V gene, CDR1 is SGHRS and CDR2 is YFSETQ. Trimming removed 7 bases at V and 2 bases at J, with 16 bases between. The V gene is TRBV5-1, the J gene TRBJ2-7; TRBD1 is a possible D gene (6 bases). This receptor was obtained from a woman aged 40 to 55 who had recovered from COVID-19. Material for sequencing was peripheral blood. CDR3 amino acids: CASSQGIAAYEQYF. In DNA form, the CDR3 reads TGCGCCAGCTCCCAGGGGATTGCCGCCTACGAGCAGTACTTC.